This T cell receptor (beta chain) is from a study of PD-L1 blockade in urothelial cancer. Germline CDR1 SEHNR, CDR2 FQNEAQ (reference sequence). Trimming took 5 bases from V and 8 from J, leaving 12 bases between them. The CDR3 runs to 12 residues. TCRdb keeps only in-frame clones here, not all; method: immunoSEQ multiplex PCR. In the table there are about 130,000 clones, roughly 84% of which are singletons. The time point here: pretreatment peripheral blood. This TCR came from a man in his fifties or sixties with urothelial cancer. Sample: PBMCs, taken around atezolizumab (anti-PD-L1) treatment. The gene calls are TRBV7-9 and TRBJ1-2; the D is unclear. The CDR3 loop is CASSLEDWGYTF. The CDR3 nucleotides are TGTGCCAGCAGCCTGGAGGATTGGGGCTACACCTTC.